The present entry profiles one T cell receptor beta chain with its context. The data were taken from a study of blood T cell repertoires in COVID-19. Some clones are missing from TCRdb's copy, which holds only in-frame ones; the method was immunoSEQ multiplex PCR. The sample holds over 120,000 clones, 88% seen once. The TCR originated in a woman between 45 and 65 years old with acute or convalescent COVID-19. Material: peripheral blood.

Here the CDR3 reads CASSLLQGRQYF. CDR3 DNA: TGTGCCAGCAGTTTGCTACAGGGTCGGCAGTACTTC. The chain links TRBV28 to TRBJ2-7, with D perhaps TRBD1 (6 bases). The germline V and J ends were trimmed by 3 bases and 9 bases, with 12 bases remaining between them. The CDR3 is 12 residues long. The germline gives CDR1 MDHEN, CDR2 SYDVKM.